The 9 T cell receptor beta chains below come from one sample, sequenced in a study of CD8 T cells in ankylosing spondylitis. General study findings and limits: Seemingly characteristic of ankylosing spondylitis blood was a TCR beta motif consisting of about 8 highly homologous variants.

TCRdb reprocessed the 5' RACE reads with MiXCR, giving one entry per CDR3 protein. The sample shows 450,000 to 550,000 distinct CDR3 sequences, about 5.2% of them seen only once. No antigen has been assigned to these receptors. The sample consisted of blood, either unsorted or a sorted T cell fraction (not recorded which). The source is a male donor with ankylosing spondylitis.

Worth noting for this clonotype: An end of the junction differs from the germline gene, which may be a read error. The chain employs TRBV5-1 and TRBJ2-6, with D possibly being TRBD1 (5 bases). The CDR3 has 15 amino acids. In germline, CDR1 is SGHRS, CDR2 YFSETQ. The CDR3 protein is CASSLGLSGANVLIF. CDR3 nucleotide sequence: TGCGCCAGCAGCTTGGGACTCTCTGGGGCCAACGTCCTGATTTTC.

This clonotype was counted many times. V is TRBV5-1 and J is TRBJ1-2, with D tentatively TRBD1 (5 bases). The CDR3 spans 15 residues. Germline V lookup: CDR1 SGHRS, CDR2 YFSETQ. V was trimmed by 4 bases and J by 4 bases, leaving 17 bases between them. CDR3 region: CASSRSPGDSYGYTF. In DNA form, the CDR3 reads TGCGCCAGCAGCCGAAGCCCGGGAGACAGCTATGGCTACACCTTC.

This clonotype was found many times. V gene TRBV5-5 combines with J gene TRBJ1-4; D ambiguous. The germline V and J ends were trimmed by 0 bases and 0 bases, with 12 bases remaining between them. Germline CDR1 SGHKS, CDR2 YYEKEE (reference sequence). This CDR3 comprises 17 residues. CDR3 sequence reads: CASSLGVGPATNEKLFF. CDR3 sequence (DNA): TGTGCCAGCAGCTTGGGGGTAGGGCCAGCAACTAATGAAAAACTGTTTTTT.

In this sample, this clonotype turned up many times. The CDR3 loop is CSETGFGNTEAFF. As DNA, the CDR3 is TGCAGCGAAACAGGGTTTGGAAACACTGAAGCTTTCTTT. The rearrangement uses TRBV29-1 and TRBJ1-1, with D tentatively TRBD1 (6 bases). V lost 7 bases, J lost 2 bases, and 14 bases lay in between. The CDR3 has 13 amino acids. Germline lookup yields CDR1 SQVTM and CDR2 ANQGSEA.

This clonotype was seen many times. The chain links TRBV28 to TRBJ1-1; D gene uncertain. This CDR3 comprises 13 residues. Looked up from germline, CDR1 is MDHEN and CDR2 is SYDVKM. V was cut by 1 base and J by 4 bases, with 7 bases left in between. CDR3 sequence: CASSLSGPTEAFF. The DNA for the CDR3 is TGTGCCAGCAGTTTATCGGGCCCCACTGAAGCTTTCTTT.

Ten or more counts support this clonotype. The chain carries TRBV7-2 and TRBJ2-3, with 8 nucleotides matching TRBD2. The CDR3 has 15 residues. In germline, CDR1 is SGHTA, CDR2 FQGNSA. Losses at the gene ends were 10 bases for V and 2 bases for J; bases not matched to a gene: 11. The DNA of the CDR3 is TGTGCCATCGCCAGAACTAGCGGCTTCACAGATACGCAGTATTTT. Translated: CAIARTSGFTDTQYF.

This clonotype was detected ten times or more. This chain links TRBV10-3 with TRBJ1-1; unclear D gene. Trimming removed 5 bases at V and 4 bases at J, with 20 bases between. The length of the CDR3 is 16 residues. Germline CDR1 reads ENHRY; CDR2 reads SYGVKD. Written as DNA, the CDR3 is TGTGCCATCAGTCCAGCCTCCCTGATTGGGGTCACTGAAGCTTTCTTT. Residues: CAISPASLIGVTEAFF.

In its sample, this clonotype was seen many times. The chain joins TRBV4-3 to TRBJ1-5, with 9 bases fitting TRBD1. V was clipped by 0 bases and J by 7 bases; unmatched bases: 7. The germline V gene encodes CDR1 LGHNA and CDR2 YSLEER. This CDR3 spans 16 amino acids. CDR3 in DNA: TGCGCCAGCAGCCAAGATGCGGGGACAGGGTTCCAGCCCCAGCATTTT. It is translated as CASSQDAGTGFQPQHF.

The chain has TRBV29-1 and TRBJ2-1; D may match TRBD1 or TRBD2 (5 bases each). The CDR3 contains 15 residues. Germline V gene sequence: CDR1 SQVTM, CDR2 ANQGSEA. The germline V and J ends were trimmed by 6 bases and 0 bases, with 15 bases remaining between them. The CDR3 DNA is TGCAGCGTCAAGGGGACGTCAGGCTCCTACAATGAGCAGTTCTTC. Protein: CSVKGTSGSYNEQFF.